The T cell receptor beta chain described here comes from a study of shared clonotypes between healthy human individuals. General study points: Generation probability values for non-shared clonotypes were lower than those for clonotypes shared by all four donors. For naive CD4 cells, roughly 4.6% of clonotypes were shared across a handful of donors. What limited the represented genetic and exposure-history diversity was the small number of donors. A generally larger estimated richness was seen in naive subsets than in memory subsets.

There are 20 residues in the CDR3. Between the trimmed V and J ends, which lost 7 bases and 2 bases, there was a span of 31 bases. The protocol was immunoSEQ multiplex PCR, while the TCRdb copy is restricted to in-frame clones and leaves out a portion. The sample includes approximately 2,300,000 clones, just under 95% of them seen just once. With regard to this clone: The antigen is undetermined.

The rearrangement joins TRBV23-1 to TRBJ2-3; possibly TRBD1 for D (6 bases). TRBV23-1 qualifies as an ORF whose function is uncertain. The specimen was naive CD4+ T cells from PBMCs. As to subset: CD45RA+ positively selected. This TCR was sampled from a young man in good health. Some clones in this sample may be carry-over from other donors' samples. The CDR3 bases are TGCGCCAGCACCTCAATCGTGGGGGCGAAAGTCTGCTCCCACACAGATACGCAGTATTTT. Translation: CASTSIVGAKVCSHTDTQYF.